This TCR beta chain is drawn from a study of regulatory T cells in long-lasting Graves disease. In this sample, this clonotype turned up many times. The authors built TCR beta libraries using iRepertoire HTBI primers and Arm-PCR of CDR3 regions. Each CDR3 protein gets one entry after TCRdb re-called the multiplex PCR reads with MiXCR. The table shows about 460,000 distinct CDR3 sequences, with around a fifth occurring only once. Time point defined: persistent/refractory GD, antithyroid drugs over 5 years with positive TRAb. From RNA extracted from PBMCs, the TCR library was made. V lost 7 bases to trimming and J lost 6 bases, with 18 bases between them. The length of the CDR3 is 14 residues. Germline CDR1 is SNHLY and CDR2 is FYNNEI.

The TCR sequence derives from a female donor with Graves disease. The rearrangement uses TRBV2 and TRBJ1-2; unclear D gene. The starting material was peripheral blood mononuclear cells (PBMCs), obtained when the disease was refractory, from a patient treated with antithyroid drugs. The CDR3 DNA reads TGTGCCAGCAAGAATGGGGTCGGCCTTGATGGCTACACCTTC. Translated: CASKNGVGLDGYTF.